These 16 T cell receptor beta chains were sequenced from one sample in a study of blood T cell repertoires in COVID-19. The data were produced by immunoSEQ multiplex PCR, yet TCRdb's version contains in-frame clones alone and is incomplete. The table lists roughly 260,000 clones, about nine tenths of them singletons. The sample consisted of peripheral blood. The receptors here all came from a man aged 40-55 years who had recovered from COVID-19.

Only one count was recorded for this clone. The V and J genes are TRBV7-6 and TRBJ2-1; 7 bases fit TRBD1. The CDR3 totals 16 residues. Germline V lookup: CDR1 SGHVS, CDR2 FNYEAQ. Unmatched junction bases numbered 6, after V lost 0 bases and J lost 4 bases. The CDR3 is CASSLAWQGVYNEQFF. The CDR3 bases are TGTGCCAGCAGCTTAGCGTGGCAGGGGGTGTACAATGAGCAGTTCTTC.

V usage is TRBV2 and J usage is TRBJ2-7; 8 bases agree with TRBD2. This CDR3 has 15 residues. V lost 4 bases to trimming and J lost 4 bases; unmatched junction nucleotides: 9. Germline CDR1 is SNHLY and CDR2 is FYNNEI. CDR3 residues: CASSGILAGGYEQYF. CDR3 sequence (DNA): TGTGCCAGCAGTGGGATTTTGGCGGGAGGATACGAGCAGTACTTC.

The chain links TRBV11-2 to TRBJ2-7, with 8 bases identical to TRBD2. CDR1 is SGHAT, CDR2 FQNNGV, per germline. This CDR3 is built from 16 residues. The trim removed 3 bases at V and 3 bases at J, leaving 10 bases unmatched. The CDR3 DNA reads TGTGCCAGCAGCTTCCCCGCGGGGGGCTACGACTACGAGCAGTACTTC. Its protein is CASSFPAGGYDYEQYF.

The chain recombines TRBV24-1 with TRBJ2-5; 7 nucleotides line up with TRBD1. The V gene end was trimmed by 4 bases and the J gene end by 5 bases; junction bases not matched to a gene: 12. The CDR3 extends over 16 amino acids. The germline V gene encodes CDR1 KGHDR and CDR2 SFDVKD. The CDR3 spells CATSEGGQAAGETQYF. The CDR3 nucleotides read TGTGCCACCAGTGAAGGAGGACAGGCGGCAGGGGAGACCCAGTACTTC.

The chain recombines TRBV18 with TRBJ2-3; TRBD2 matches at 7 bases. Unmatched junction bases numbered 10, after V lost 5 bases and J lost 2 bases. Germline V gene data show CDR1 as KGHSH and CDR2 as LQKENI. The CDR3 is made up of 16 amino acids. As DNA, the CDR3 is TGTGCCAGCTCAGCCACCGCGGGGGAATACACAGATACGCAGTATTTT. Translated: CASSATAGEYTDTQYF.

This clone was observed a few times. The chain employs TRBV9 and TRBJ1-5; 8 positions agree with TRBD1. After removal of 6 bases from V and 1 base from J, the junction contained 21 bases not matched to a gene. CDR1 is SGDLS, CDR2 YYNGEE, per germline. The CDR3 sequence is 20 residues long. The CDR3: CASIVPHWTGLTISNQPQHF. CDR3 bases: TGTGCCAGCATCGTCCCTCACTGGACAGGGTTGACGATCAGCAATCAGCCCCAGCATTTT.

The V and J genes are TRBV3-1 (or the pseudogene TRBV3-2) and TRBJ2-2; D is possibly TRBD1 (5 bases). The germline V gene encodes CDR1 LGHDT and CDR2 YNNKEL (reference sequence). V was pared by 1 base and J by 4 bases, with 13 bases between. The CDR3 is made up of 16 amino acids. The CDR3 DNA reads as TGTGCCAGCAGCCAAGTAGTAAGCCAGGGCACCGGGGAGCTGTTTTTT. Its protein is CASSQVVSQGTGELFF.

J is TRBJ2-3 and V is TRBV9, with 8 positions matching TRBD1. The CDR3 covers 17 residues. The V gene's germline CDR1 is SGDLS and CDR2 YYNGEE. V lost 0 bases to trimming and J lost 4 bases; unmatched junction nucleotides: 10. CDR3 bases: TGTGCCAGCAGCGTAGCGGTGGACAGGGAAGGGGCAGATACGCAGTATTTT. It encodes CASSVAVDREGADTQYF.

The sample holds a few counts of this clone. J is TRBJ1-6 and V is TRBV28, with TRBD1 matching over 10 bases. Germline V CDR1 and CDR2: MDHEN, SYDVKM. The CDR3 has 15 residues. V shed 6 bases, J shed 10 bases, and the junction held 9 bases outside the gene matches. The CDR3 nucleotides are TGTGCCAGCAGAGCCCCGGGACAGGGGCAATCACCCCTCCACTTT. Amino acid sequence: CASRAPGQGQSPLHF.

The rearrangement joins TRBV5-4 to TRBJ2-2; the D gene is possibly TRBD1 (6 bases). The germline CDR1 and CDR2 sequences are SGHNT and YYREEE (reference sequence). This CDR3 comprises 15 residues. V was clipped by 5 bases and J by 0 bases, with 11 bases between them. The DNA for the CDR3 is TGTGCCAGCAGACCCGGGACAACGAACACCGGGGAGCTGTTTTTT. It specifies CASRPGTTNTGELFF. The full variable domain, with the rest looked up from reference TRBV5-4 and TRBJ2-2, is ETGVTQSPTHLIKTRGQQVTLRCSSQSGHNTVSWYQQALGQGPQFIFQYYREEENGRGNFPPRFSGLQFPNYSSELNVNALELDDSALYLCASRPGTTNTGELFFGEGSRLTVL.

This clone occurred a few times. The CDR3 is CASGLSRGGMDTQYF. CDR3 in DNA: TGTGCTAGTGGTTTGTCGCGGGGGGGCATGGATACGCAGTATTTT. The genes are TRBV12-5 and TRBJ2-3; 9 nucleotides agree with TRBD2. The germline CDR1 and CDR2 sequences are LGHNT and FRNRAP. V lost 2 bases and J lost 6; bases outside the gene matches: 6. This CDR3 is built from 15 residues. Full variable domain (remainder filled in from reference TRBV12-5 and TRBJ2-3): DARVTQTPRHKVTEMGQEVTMRCQPILGHNTVFWYRQTMMQGLELLAYFRNRAPLDDSGMPKDRFSAEMPDATLATLKIQPSEPRDSAVYFCASGLSRGGMDTQYFGPGTRLTVL.

The chain links TRBV5-4 to TRBJ2-5; TRBD2 agrees at 8 bases. V was clipped by 1 base and J by 4 bases; unmatched bases: 9. The CDR3 is 16 residues long. The germline gives CDR1 SGHNT, CDR2 YYREEE (reference sequence). The CDR3 DNA reads TGTGCCAGCAGCTTGATCAGCGGGAGTCCCCCAGAGACCCAGTACTTC. Protein sequence: CASSLISGSPPETQYF.

Points on this clone: Germline and junction disagree at one end, which may indicate a read error. V is TRBV27 and J is TRBJ2-3, with 9 bases that match TRBD2. CDR3 length: 16 residues. Germline V gene data show CDR1 as MNHEY and CDR2 as SMNVEV (reference sequence). This CDR3 reads CASCLSGGRAGDTQYF. DNA of the CDR3: TGTGCCAGCTGTTTAAGCGGCGGGAGGGCGGGAGATACGCAGTATTTT.

This clone has a single count. V and J are TRBV27 and TRBJ2-7; 7 nucleotides align to TRBD2. The CDR3 contains 15 residues. CDR1 and CDR2 (germline): MNHEY, SMNVEV (reference sequence). V lost 2 bases to trimming and J lost 3 bases; unmatched junction nucleotides: 7. The CDR3 DNA reads TGTGCCAGCAGTTTAGGGAGGGTCCCTCTCTACGAGCAGTACTTC. Its translation is CASSLGRVPLYEQYF.

The table lists this clone with a few counts. V gene TRBV10-2 combines with J gene TRBJ1-2; 7 bases fit TRBD1. The trim removed 6 bases at V and 2 bases at J, leaving 3 bases unmatched. Germline-derived CDR1 and CDR2 are WSHSY and SAAADI. The CDR3 spans 13 residues. The DNA of the CDR3 is TGCGCCAGCAGGGCAGGGGGAAACTATGGCTACACCTTC. Translating it yields CASRAGGNYGYTF.

The CDR3 spells CATSFRTGPKNIQYF. Here the CDR3 DNA reads TGTGCCACCAGCTTCCGGACAGGTCCTAAAAACATTCAGTACTTC. This sequence joins TRBV15 and TRBJ2-4; 7 bases are shared with TRBD1. The germline V gene encodes CDR1 LNHNV and CDR2 YYDKDF (reference sequence). The V segment lost 5 bases and the J segment 4 bases; nucleotides outside the gene matches: 8. The CDR3 has 15 amino acids. The entire variable domain, with the rest obtained from reference TRBV15 and TRBJ2-4, is as follows: DAMVIQNPRYQVTQFGKPVTLSCSQTLNHNVMYWYQQKSSQAPKLLFHYYDKDFNNEADTPDNFQSRRPNTSFCFLDIRSPGLGDTAMYLCATSFRTGPKNIQYFGAGTRLSVL.